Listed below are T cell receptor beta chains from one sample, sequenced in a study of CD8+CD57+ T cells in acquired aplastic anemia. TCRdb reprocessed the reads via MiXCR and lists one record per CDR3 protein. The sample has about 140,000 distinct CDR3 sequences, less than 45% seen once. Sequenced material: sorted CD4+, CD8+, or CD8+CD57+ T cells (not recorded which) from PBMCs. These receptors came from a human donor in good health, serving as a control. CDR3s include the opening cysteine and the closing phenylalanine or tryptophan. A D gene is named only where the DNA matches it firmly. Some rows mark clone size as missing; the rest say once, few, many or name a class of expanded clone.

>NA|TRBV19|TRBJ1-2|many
CASGVGDGHYGYTF
TGTGCCAGTGGGGTGGGGGACGGCCACTATGGCTACACCTTC
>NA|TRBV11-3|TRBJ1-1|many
CASRIRESTEAFF
TGTGCCAGCAGAATACGGGAGAGCACTGAAGCTTTCTTT
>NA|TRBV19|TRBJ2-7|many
CASSEQGAYEQYF
TGTGCCAGTAGCGAACAAGGGGCCTACGAGCAGTACTTC
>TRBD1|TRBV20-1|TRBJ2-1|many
CSAHRQGHNEQFF
TGCAGTGCCCATAGACAGGGCCACAATGAGCAGTTCTTC
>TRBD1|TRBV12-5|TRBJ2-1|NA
CASGLGQGAVYNEQFF
TGTGCTAGTGGTTTGGGCCAGGGGGCGGTCTACAATGAGCAGTTCTTC
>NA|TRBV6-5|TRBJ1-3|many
CASSYSAGVGNTIYF
TGTGCCAGCAGTTACTCTGCGGGGGTCGGAAACACCATATATTTT
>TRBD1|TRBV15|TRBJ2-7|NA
CATSRSPGTGFEQYF
TGTGCCACCAGCAGAAGCCCCGGGACAGGGTTCGAGCAGTACTTC
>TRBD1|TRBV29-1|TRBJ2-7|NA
CSVGRQGAYEQYF
TGCAGCGTGGGAAGACAGGGGGCCTACGAGCAGTACTTC
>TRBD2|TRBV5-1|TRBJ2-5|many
CASSHRGGQETQYF
TGCGCCAGCAGCCACCGGGGAGGGCAAGAGACCCAGTACTTC
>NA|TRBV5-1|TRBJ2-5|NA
CASSLAGGRETQYF
TGCGCCAGCAGCTTGGCCGGGGGGCGAGAGACCCAGTACTTC
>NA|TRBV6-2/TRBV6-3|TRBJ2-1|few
CASSYPGFAGRGDNEQFF
TGTGCCAGCAGTTACCCGGGTTTTGCGGGGAGGGGGGACAATGAGCAGTTCTTC
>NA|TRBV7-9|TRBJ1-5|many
CASSLDGGGNQPQHF
TGTGCCAGCAGCCTGGACGGGGGAGGCAATCAGCCCCAGCATTTT
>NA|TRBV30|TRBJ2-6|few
CAWREPSGANVLTF
TGTGCCTGGAGGGAGCCCTCTGGGGCCAACGTCCTGACTTTC
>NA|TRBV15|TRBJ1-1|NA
CATSRDLRVTEAFF
TGTGCCACCAGCAGAGATCTAAGGGTTACTGAAGCTTTCTTT
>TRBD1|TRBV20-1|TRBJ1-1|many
CSAGQGAWTEAFF
TGCAGTGCTGGACAGGGGGCTTGGACTGAAGCTTTCTTT
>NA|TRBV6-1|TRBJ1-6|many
CASRRESTVPLHF
TGTGCCAGCAGAAGGGAATCAACGGTACCCCTCCACTTT
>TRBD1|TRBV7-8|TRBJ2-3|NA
CASGTGGTDTQYF
TGTGCCAGCGGGACAGGGGGCACAGATACGCAGTATTTT
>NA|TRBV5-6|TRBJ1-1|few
CASTTPPAEAFF
TGTGCCAGCACCACCCCTCCGGCGGAGGCTTTCTTT
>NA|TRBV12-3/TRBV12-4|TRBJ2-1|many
CASSLQDNEQFF
TGTGCCAGCAGTTTACAGGACAATGAGCAGTTCTTC
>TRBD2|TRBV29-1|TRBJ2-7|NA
CSVDTAGANYEQYF
TGCAGCGTTGATACTGCGGGAGCAAACTACGAGCAGTACTTC
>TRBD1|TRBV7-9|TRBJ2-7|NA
CASSPSGTGGGEQYF
TGTGCCAGCAGCCCCTCAGGGACAGGGGGCGGCGAGCAGTACTTC
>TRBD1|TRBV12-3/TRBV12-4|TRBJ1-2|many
CASSLSGTGSYGYTF
TGTGCCAGCAGTTTATCCGGGACAGGAAGCTATGGCTACACCTTC
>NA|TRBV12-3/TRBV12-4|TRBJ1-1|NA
CASSLGWHLNTEAFF
TGTGCCAGCAGTTTAGGTTGGCACTTGAACACTGAAGCTTTCTTT
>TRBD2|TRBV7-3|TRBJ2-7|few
CASSFPTSGGNYEQYF
TGTGCCAGCAGCTTCCCGACTAGCGGGGGAAACTACGAGCAGTACTTC
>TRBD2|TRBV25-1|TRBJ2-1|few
CASTGTSGGEALNEQFF
TGTGCCAGCACCGGGACTAGCGGGGGGGAAGCCCTCAATGAGCAGTTCTTC
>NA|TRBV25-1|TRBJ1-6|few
CASSGPHSPLHF
TGTGCCAGCAGTGGACCACATTCACCCCTCCACTTT
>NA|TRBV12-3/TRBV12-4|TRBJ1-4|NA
CASKLGEKVKLFF
TGTGCCAGCAAGTTGGGGGAGAAGGTAAAACTGTTTTTT
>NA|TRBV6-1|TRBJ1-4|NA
CASGQNEKLFF
TGTGCCAGCGGCCAAAATGAAAAACTGTTTTTT
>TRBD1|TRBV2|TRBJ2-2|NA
CASSLTGGNTGELFF
TGTGCCAGCAGCTTGACAGGGGGAAACACCGGGGAGCTGTTTTTT
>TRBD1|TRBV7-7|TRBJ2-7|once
CASSQTGADEQYF
TGTGCTAGCAGCCAGACAGGGGCCGACGAGCAGTACTTC
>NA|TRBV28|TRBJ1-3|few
CASSFTPYTIYF
TGTGCCAGCAGTTTTACACCCTACACCATATATTTT
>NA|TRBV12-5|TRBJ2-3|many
CASVLGDGQFTDTQYF
TGTGCTAGTGTCCTCGGAGATGGACAGTTCACAGATACGCAGTATTTT
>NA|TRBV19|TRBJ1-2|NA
CASSMWDVDYGYTF
TGTGCCAGTAGTATGTGGGATGTGGACTATGGCTACACCTTC
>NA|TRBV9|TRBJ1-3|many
CASSGGGAGGNTIYF
TGTGCCAGCAGCGGTGGGGGGGCAGGTGGAAACACCATATATTTT
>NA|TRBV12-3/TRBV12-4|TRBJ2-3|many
CASMLDGTDTQYF
TGTGCCAGCATGCTGGATGGGACAGATACGCAGTATTTT
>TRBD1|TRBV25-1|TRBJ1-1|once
CASSEEGRTGDTEAFF
TGTGCCAGCAGTGAAGAGGGAAGGACAGGGGACACTGAAGCTTTCTTT
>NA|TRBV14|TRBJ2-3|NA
CASSARDTQYF
TGTGCCAGCAGCGCGCGGGATACGCAGTATTTT
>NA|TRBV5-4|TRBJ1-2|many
CASSSGGVLRYGYTF
TGTGCCAGCAGCTCCGGCGGGGTCCTACGGTATGGCTACACCTTC
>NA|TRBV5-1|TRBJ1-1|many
CASSLTPGANTEAFF
TGCGCCAGCAGCTTGACTCCGGGGGCGAACACTGAAGCTTTCTTT
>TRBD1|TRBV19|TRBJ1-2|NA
CASRTGAFHGYTF
TGTGCCTCCAGGACAGGGGCCTTCCATGGCTACACCTTC
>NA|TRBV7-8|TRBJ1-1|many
CASSLFLNTEAFF
TGTGCCAGCAGCTTATTTTTGAACACTGAAGCTTTCTTT
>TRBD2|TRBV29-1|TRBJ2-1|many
CSVMRLAGGNEQFF
TGCAGCGTAATGCGACTAGCGGGAGGCAATGAGCAGTTCTTC
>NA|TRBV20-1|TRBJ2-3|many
CSARGFTSQQDTQYF
TGCAGTGCTAGAGGTTTCACTAGTCAACAAGATACGCAGTATTTT
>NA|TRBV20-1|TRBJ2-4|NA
CSARDLFPGLAKNIQYF
TGCAGTGCTAGAGATCTATTCCCGGGTCTGGCCAAAAACATTCAGTACTTC
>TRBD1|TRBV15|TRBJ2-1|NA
CATRDDRGLNEQFF
TGTGCCACCAGGGACGACAGGGGACTTAATGAGCAGTTCTTC
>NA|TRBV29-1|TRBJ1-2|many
CSVARDGFSNYGYTF
TGCAGCGTCGCCAGGGACGGATTTTCTAACTATGGCTACACCTTC
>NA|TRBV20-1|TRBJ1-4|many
CSAKEDSPNEKLFF
TGCAGTGCTAAGGAAGACAGCCCTAATGAAAAACTGTTTTTT
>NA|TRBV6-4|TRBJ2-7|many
CASPWLAEQYF
TGTGCCAGCCCCTGGTTGGCCGAGCAGTACTTC
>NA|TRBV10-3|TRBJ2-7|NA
CASSEEYRARSYEQYF
TGTGCCAGCAGTGAAGAGTACAGGGCACGATCCTACGAGCAGTACTTC
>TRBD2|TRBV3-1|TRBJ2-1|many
CASSQPTSGYNEQFF
TGTGCCAGCAGCCAACCGACTAGCGGATACAATGAGCAGTTCTTC
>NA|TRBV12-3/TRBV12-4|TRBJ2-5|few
CASSLGAETQYF
TGTGCCAGCAGTTTAGGCGCTGAGACCCAGTACTTC
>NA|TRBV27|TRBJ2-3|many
CASSLFSDTQYF
TGTGCCAGCAGTTTATTCTCAGATACGCAGTATTTT
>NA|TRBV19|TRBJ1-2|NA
CASSTRQRITANYGYTF
TGTGCCAGTAGTACTCGACAGCGAATAACAGCTAACTATGGCTACACCTTC
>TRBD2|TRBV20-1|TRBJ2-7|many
CSASSGGGLNEQYF
TGCAGTGCTTCTAGCGGTGGTGGACTGAACGAGCAGTACTTC
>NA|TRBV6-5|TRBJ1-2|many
CASSAQGHGYTF
TGTGCCAGCAGTGCCCAGGGCCATGGCTACACCTTC
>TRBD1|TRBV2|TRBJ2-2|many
CASKGTANTGELFF
TGTGCCAGCAAAGGGACAGCGAACACCGGGGAGCTGTTTTTT
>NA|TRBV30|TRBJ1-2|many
CAWSVRGDRRYGYTF
TGTGCCTGGAGTGTACGGGGGGACCGCCGCTATGGCTACACCTTC